The clone carrying this TCR beta chain came up a few times. Its antigen is not identified. CDR1 is SEHNR and CDR2 is FQNEAQ in the germline V gene (reference sequence). The CDR3 length is 15 residues. Trimming left V 1 base short and J 0 bases short, with 9 bases between. TCRdb fed the reads into MiXCR, producing one record per CDR3 protein. The data show 350,000 to 400,000 distinct CDR3 sequences, 34% seen once. This sample is part of a study of T cell repertoires in cytomegalovirus infection. Looking at the study overall: In public TCR beta signatures, there were indications of both CMV infection and matching HLA type. Study-wide findings and caveats: Within the response measured ex vivo, HLA-C-restricted CMV-specific TCR beta clonotypes were dominant. Based on cumulative public TCR beta family frequency, carriers of CMV plus the relevant HLA were identified.

The V and J genes are TRBV7-9 and TRBJ2-5; no definite D call. This material consisted of cultured PBMCs, taken from culture after CMV antigen stimulation. The receptor's source is a human donor in good health (CMV status not recorded). Some clones in this sample may be carry-over from other donors' samples. CDR3 nucleotide sequence: TGTGCCAGCAGCTTAGATCGCACGTACCAAGAGACCCAGTACTTC. Amino acid sequence: CASSLDRTYQETQYF.